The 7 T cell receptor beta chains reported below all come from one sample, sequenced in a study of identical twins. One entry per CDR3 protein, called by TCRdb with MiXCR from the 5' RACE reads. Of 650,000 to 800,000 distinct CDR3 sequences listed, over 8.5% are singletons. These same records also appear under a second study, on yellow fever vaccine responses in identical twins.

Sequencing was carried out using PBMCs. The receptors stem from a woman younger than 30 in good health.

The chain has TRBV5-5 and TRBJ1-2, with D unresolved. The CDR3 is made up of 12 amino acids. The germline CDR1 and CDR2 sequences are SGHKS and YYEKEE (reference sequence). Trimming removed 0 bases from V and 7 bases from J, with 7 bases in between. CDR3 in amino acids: CASSLVGTGYTF. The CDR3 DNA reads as TGTGCCAGCAGCTTGGTAGGAACTGGCTACACCTTC.

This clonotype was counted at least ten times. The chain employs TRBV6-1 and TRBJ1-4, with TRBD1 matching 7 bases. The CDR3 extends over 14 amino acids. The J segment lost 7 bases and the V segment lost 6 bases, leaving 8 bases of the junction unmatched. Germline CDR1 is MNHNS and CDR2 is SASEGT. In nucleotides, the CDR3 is TGTGCCAGCAGCCCACAGGGGACGGGTGAAAAACTGTTTTTT. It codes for CASSPQGTGEKLFF.

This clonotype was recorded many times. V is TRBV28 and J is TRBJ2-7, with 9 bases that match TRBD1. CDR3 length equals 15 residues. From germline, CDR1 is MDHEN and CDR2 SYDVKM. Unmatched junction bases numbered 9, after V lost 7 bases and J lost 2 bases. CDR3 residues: CASTLRDRVPYEQYF. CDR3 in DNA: TGTGCCAGCACTCTCCGGGACAGGGTCCCCTACGAGCAGTACTTC.

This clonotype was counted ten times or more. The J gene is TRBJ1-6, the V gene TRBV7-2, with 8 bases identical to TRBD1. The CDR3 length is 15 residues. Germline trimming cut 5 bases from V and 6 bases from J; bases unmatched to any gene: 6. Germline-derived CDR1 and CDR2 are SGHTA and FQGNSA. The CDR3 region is CASSRIGQGNSPLHF. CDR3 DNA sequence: TGTGCCAGCAGCCGAATCGGACAGGGTAATTCACCCCTCCACTTT.

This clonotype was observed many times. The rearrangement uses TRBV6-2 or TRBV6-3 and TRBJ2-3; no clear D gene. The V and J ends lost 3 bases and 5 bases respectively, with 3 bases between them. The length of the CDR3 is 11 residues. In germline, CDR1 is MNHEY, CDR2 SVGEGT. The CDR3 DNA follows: TGTGCCAGCAGTTATCGAGATACGCAGTATTTT. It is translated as CASSYRDTQYF.

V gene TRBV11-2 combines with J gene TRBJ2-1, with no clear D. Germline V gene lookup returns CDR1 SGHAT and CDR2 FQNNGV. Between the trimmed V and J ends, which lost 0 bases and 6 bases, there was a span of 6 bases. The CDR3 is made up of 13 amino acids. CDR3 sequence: CASSLDRPNEQFF. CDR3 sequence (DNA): TGTGCCAGCAGCTTAGATCGACCCAATGAGCAGTTCTTC. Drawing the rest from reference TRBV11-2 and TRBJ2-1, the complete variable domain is EAGVAQSPRYKIIEKRQSVAFWCNPISGHATLYWYQQILGQGPKLLIQFQNNGVVDDSQLPKDRFSAERLKGVDSTLKIQPAKLEDSAVYLCASSLDRPNEQFFGPGTRLTVL.

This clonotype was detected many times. CDR3 amino acids: CASTARTSATDTQYF. DNA for the CDR3: TGTGCCAGCACCGCCAGGACTAGCGCCACAGATACGCAGTATTTT. The chain couples TRBV12-3 or TRBV12-4 to TRBJ2-3; TRBD2 matches at 9 bases. Trimming took 7 bases from V and 2 from J; bases not matched to a gene: 7. The CDR3 loop spans 15 amino acids.